Listed below are T cell receptor beta chains from one sample, sequenced in a study of shared clonotypes between healthy human individuals. Assay used: immunoSEQ multiplex PCR; TCRdb lists only in-frame clones, some missing. The data show just over 2,000,000 clones, with 85% to 95% seen just once and 0.13% held by the top ten. Sequenced input: naive CD4+ T cells sorted from blood. The receptors derive from a man aged 18 to 29 in good health. The CDR3 runs from the conserved cysteine through the conserved F or W. D genes are given only for firm matches. Not all rows give a size; the values are once, few, many and, for expanded clones, a class.

TRBV10-1	TRBJ2-7	14	TRBD1	once	CASSVGQGWGEQYF	TGCGCCAGCAGTGTGGGACAGGGCTGGGGCGAGCAGTACTTC
TRBV28	TRBJ1-2	12	-	-	CATLVSINGYTF	TGTGCCACCCTCGTGAGTATCAATGGCTACACCTTC
TRBV4-3	TRBJ2-1	16	TRBD2	once	CASSQGGRSSYNEQFF	TGCGCCAGCAGCCAAGGCGGGAGGAGCTCCTACAATGAGCAGTTCTTC
TRBV6-6	TRBJ1-1	15	-	-	CASTPGGKANTEAFF	TGTGCCAGCACTCCCGGGGGTAAGGCGAACACTGAAGCTTTCTTT
TRBV7-9	TRBJ1-4	14	-	-	CASSTGKTNEKLFF	TGTGCCAGCAGTACAGGGAAAACTAATGAAAAACTGTTTTTT
TRBV5-1	TRBJ1-2	15	TRBD1	-	CASSKQGAGPYGYTF	TGCGCCAGCAGCAAACAGGGGGCGGGCCCCTATGGCTACACCTTC
TRBV15	TRBJ2-3	19	TRBD2	-	CATSKLPKPLAGGTDTQYF	TGTGCCACCAGCAAACTACCAAAACCTCTAGCGGGGGGCACAGATACGCAGTATTTT
TRBV27	TRBJ1-6	17	TRBD1	-	CASSFWPDRGQDSPLHF	TGTGCCAGCAGTTTCTGGCCCGACAGGGGGCAAGATTCACCCCTCCACTTT
TRBV28	TRBJ2-4	15	TRBD1	-	CASFDRGLGKNIQYF	TGTGCCAGTTTCGACAGGGGGCTCGGCAAAAACATTCAGTACTTC
TRBV25-1	TRBJ2-7	14	-	-	CASSPPGAYYEQYF	TGTGCCAGCAGTCCCCCCGGGGCTTACTACGAGCAGTACTTC
TRBV10-1	TRBJ2-7	14	TRBD2	once	CASSRGLAGGEQYF	TGCGCCAGCAGCCGTGGACTAGCGGGAGGAGAGCAGTACTTC
TRBV5-1	TRBJ1-2	14	-	few	CASSLALAAYGYTF	TGCGCCAGCAGCTTGGCCCTCGCAGCCTATGGCTACACCTTC
TRBV30	TRBJ2-3	13	-	-	CAWSPGEPDTQYF	TGTGCCTGGAGTCCAGGAGAGCCAGATACGCAGTATTTT
TRBV7-2	TRBJ2-6	18	TRBD1	-	CASSLTPTSRGTTNVLTF	TGTGCCAGCAGCTTAACTCCGACGTCCAGGGGGACCACCAACGTCCTGACTTTC
TRBV7-7	TRBJ2-7	14	TRBD1	-	CASSAGTGSYEQYF	TGTGCTAGCAGCGCAGGGACAGGGAGCTACGAGCAGTACTTC
TRBV14	TRBJ1-1	14	TRBD1	-	CASSLDRGLTEAFF	TGTGCCAGCAGCCTGGACAGGGGGCTCACTGAAGCTTTCTTT
TRBV30	TRBJ1-2	14	-	-	CAWSVKGLTGGYTF	TGTGCCTGGAGTGTTAAAGGACTCACCGGGGGCTACACCTTC
TRBV7-8	TRBJ2-6	14	-	-	CASSLASGANVLTF	TGTGCCAGCAGCTTAGCGTCTGGGGCCAACGTCCTGACTTTC
TRBV19	TRBJ2-3	16	TRBD2	-	CASSTRREGRTDTQYF	TGTGCCAGTAGTACCCGCCGGGAGGGGAGGACAGATACGCAGTATTTT
TRBV5-1	TRBJ2-5	13	-	-	CASSGETVGTQYF	TGCGCCAGCAGCGGCGAGACGGTAGGGACCCAGTACTTC
TRBV5-1	TRBJ1-3	17	-	-	CASSSGRTDSHGNTIYF	TGCGCCAGCAGCTCCGGCCGGACAGACTCTCATGGAAACACCATATATTTT
TRBV30	TRBJ2-7	15	TRBD2	-	CAWTPAGSSSYEQYF	TGTGCCTGGACCCCAGCGGGGTCAAGCTCCTACGAGCAGTACTTC
TRBV6-5	TRBJ2-7	14	-	-	CASSYLAGSYEQYF	TGTGCCAGCAGTTACTTGGCGGGCTCCTACGAGCAGTACTTC
TRBV4-1	TRBJ2-5	14	-	-	CASSQGGQGATQYF	TGCGCCAGCAGCCAAGGGGGTCAGGGAGCGACCCAGTACTTC
TRBV2	TRBJ2-7	15	-	-	CASSPNSQAFYEQYF	TGTGCCAGCAGTCCGAACAGTCAAGCCTTCTACGAGCAGTACTTC
TRBV5-1	TRBJ2-7	15	TRBD1	once	CASNPSGTGDNEQYF	TGCGCCAGCAATCCTTCCGGGACAGGGGATAACGAGCAGTACTTC
TRBV6-1	TRBJ1-6	14	-	-	CASRGILDYSPLHF	TGTGCCAGCAGAGGAATTTTAGACTACTCACCCCTCCACTTT
TRBV5-1	TRBJ1-3	15	-	-	CASSLAWSSGNTIYF	TGCGCCAGCAGCTTGGCCTGGAGCTCTGGAAACACCATATATTTT
TRBV10-2	TRBJ2-7	16	TRBD1	-	CASSAPGTAEYYEQYF	TGCGCCAGCAGTGCCCCCGGGACAGCAGAATACTACGAGCAGTACTTC